The 14 T cell receptor beta chains below all came from one sample that was sequenced in a study of shared clonotypes between healthy human individuals (TCRdb year 2020). The library was produced with the immunoSEQ multiplex PCR assay. The source is immuneACCESS, and TCRdb retained only in-frame sequences with V and J called. Part of the clones is not carried over; for the studies checked, unresolved V genes explain less than half of this, and the remainder is unexplained. For this sample there are about 2.2 million clones; just over 90% appear just once. The ten largest clones capture more than 1.5% of the sample. CD8 naive samples consisted of CD45RO-negative cells that were positively selected for CCR7, yielding a CD45RA+CCR7+ population without TemRA cells. The sequenced material came from naive CD8+ T cells from PBMCs. What the cell subset or site label conveys for this sample: CD45RA+CCR7+. These receptors were taken from a man between 18 and 29 years old in good health. Some clones in this sample may be carry-over from other donors' samples.

This rearrangement joins TRBV19 to TRBJ2-7; D unresolved. Trimming cost V 5 bases and J 0 bases, with 14 bases left between them. The CDR3 runs 15 residues. Germline V gene lookup returns CDR1 LNHDA and CDR2 SQIVND (reference sequence). The CDR3 region is CASSGRTSSSYEQYF. CDR3 coding DNA: TGTGCCAGTAGTGGACGGACCTCCAGCTCCTACGAGCAGTACTTC.

The rearrangement joins TRBV6-1 to TRBJ1-1; 9 bases match TRBD1. The CDR3 is made up of 13 amino acids. Looked up from germline, CDR1 is MNHNS and CDR2 is SASEGT. V shed 10 bases, J shed 10 bases, and the junction held 13 bases outside the gene matches. The CDR3: CATSDRGVISAFF. The CDR3 DNA sequence: TGTGCCACCTCGGACAGGGGAGTTATATCAGCTTTCTTT.

This clone was recorded a few times. This chain connects TRBV19 to TRBJ1-1, with a possible D match to TRBD1 (5 bases). V was pared by 8 bases and J by 0 bases, with 13 bases between. Germline V gene sequence: CDR1 LNHDA, CDR2 SQIVND (reference sequence). CDR3 length: 14 amino acids. Here the CDR3 reads CASCHRMVNTEAFF. The CDR3 coding sequence is TGTGCCAGTTGCCACAGGATGGTGAACACTGAAGCTTTCTTT.

CDR3 sequence reads: CSVDRGSRGYGYTF. CDR3 nucleotides: TGCAGCGTTGACCGGGGATCCCGGGGGTATGGCTACACCTTC. This chain links TRBV29-1 with TRBJ1-2, with a tentative D call TRBD1 (5 bases). V was cut by 3 bases and J by 5 bases, with 16 bases left in between. Germline V lookup: CDR1 SQVTM, CDR2 ANQGSEA. CDR3 length: 14 residues. The whole variable domain, filled in from reference TRBV29-1 and TRBJ1-2, reads SAVISQKPSRDICQRGTSLTIQCQVDSQVTMMFWYRQQPGQSLTLIATANQGSEATYESGFVIDKFPISRPNLTFSTLTVSNMSPEDSSIYLCSVDRGSRGYGYTFGSGTRLTVV.

A single count supports this clone. This chain uses TRBV19 with TRBJ1-2; TRBD1 is a possible D gene (5 bases). This CDR3 is 15 amino acids long. Germline V gene sequence: CDR1 LNHDA, CDR2 SQIVND (reference sequence). V dropped 6 bases and J dropped 8 bases, with 22 bases sitting between them. The CDR3 is CASSPLRDLAGGYTF. CDR3 sequence (DNA): TGTGCCAGTAGCCCCCTCAGGGACCTGGCTGGGGGCTACACCTTC. The full variable domain, completed using reference TRBV19 and TRBJ1-2, is DGGITQSPKYLFRKEGQNVTLSCEQNLNHDAMYWYRQDPGQGLRLIYYSQIVNDFQKGDIAEGYSVSREKKESFPLTVTSAQKNPTAFYLCASSPLRDLAGGYTFGSGTRLTVV.

The gene calls are TRBV7-9 and TRBJ2-2; weak D call: TRBD1 (6 bases). V gave up 5 bases and J gave up 4 bases, with 23 bases separating them. CDR3 length: 18 amino acids. Germline loops: CDR1 SEHNR, CDR2 FQNEAQ (reference sequence). The CDR3 nucleotides are TGTGCCAGCAGCCCAAGGGACACTGGGTTTGATTCCACCGGGGAGCTGTTTTTT. Translated: CASSPRDTGFDSTGELFF.

The chain joins TRBV14 to TRBJ2-7, with D perhaps matching TRBD2 (5 bases). V was cut by 1 base and J by 2 bases, with 18 bases left in between. The germline gives CDR1 SGHDN, CDR2 FVKESK. The CDR3 is made up of 17 amino acids. CDR3 sequence (DNA): TGTGCCAGCAGCCAAGGGCAGGATTGGACTCCCACCTACGAGCAGTACTTC. This encodes CASSQGQDWTPTYEQYF.

The chain carries TRBV13 and TRBJ2-7; 15 bases line up with TRBD2. The V gene end was trimmed by 5 bases and the J gene end by 0 bases; junction bases not matched to a gene: 5. This CDR3 contains 17 residues. CDR1 is PRHDT and CDR2 is FYEKMQ in the germline V gene (reference sequence). Written as DNA, the CDR3 is TGTGCCAGCAGCCTCGGACTAGCGGGAGGGCTCTCCTACGAGCAGTACTTC. The encoded protein is CASSLGLAGGLSYEQYF.

The gene calls are TRBV5-6 and TRBJ1-1, with D possibly matching TRBD1 (5 bases). Germline CDR1 and CDR2: SGHDT and YYEEEE. Trimming left V 4 bases short and J 4 bases short, with 17 bases between. CDR3 size: 15 residues. The CDR3 DNA sequence: TGTGCCAGCAGCCTGGGGGTGGAGGCGAGCACTGAAGCTTTCTTT. Its translation: CASSLGVEASTEAFF.

Comment on this clone: Other DNA sequences within the sample encode an identical CDR3. This chain links TRBV28 with TRBJ1-1, with 8 bases fitting TRBD1. The CDR3 loop spans 14 amino acids. In germline, CDR1 is MDHEN, CDR2 SYDVKM. Trimming at V came to 6 bases and at J to 1 base, leaving 4 bases not matched to a gene. The CDR3 sequence is CASSVQGGNTEAFF. CDR3 coding DNA: TGTGCCAGCAGCGTACAGGGGGGGAACACTGAAGCTTTCTTT. The full variable domain, rest sourced from reference TRBV28 and TRBJ1-1, is DVKVTQSSRYLVKRTGEKVFLECVQDMDHENMFWYRQDPGLGLRLIYFSYDVKMKEKGDIPEGYSVSREKKERFSLILESASTNQTSMYLCASSVQGGNTEAFFGQGTRLTVV.

This chain joins TRBV7-6 and TRBJ1-4; perhaps TRBD1 as D (6 bases). Trimming took off 5 bases at V and 7 bases at J, with 17 bases between the two ends. CDR1 is SGHVS, CDR2 FNYEAQ, per germline. The CDR3 sequence is 15 residues long. The CDR3 sequence is CASSLTTGLSEKLFF. CDR3 DNA sequence: TGTGCCAGCAGCCTAACGACAGGATTGAGTGAAAAACTGTTTTTT.

The chain recombines TRBV19 with TRBJ2-7; D perhaps matches TRBD2 (5 bases). The CDR3 totals 17 residues. V was pared by 5 bases and J by 6 bases, with 26 bases between. Germline V gene lookup returns CDR1 LNHDA and CDR2 SQIVND (reference sequence). Here the CDR3 DNA reads TGTGCCAGTAGTCCCACCAGGTATTCGGGGAGTAGATCCGAGCAGTACTTC. Translated: CASSPTRYSGSRSEQYF. Combining the CDR3 with reference TRBV19 and TRBJ2-7 gives the whole variable domain DGGITQSPKYLFRKEGQNVTLSCEQNLNHDAMYWYRQDPGQGLRLIYYSQIVNDFQKGDIAEGYSVSREKKESFPLTVTSAQKNPTAFYLCASSPTRYSGSRSEQYFGPGTRLTVT.

About this clone itself: This sample includes further DNA sequences coding for the same CDR3. This chain joins TRBV11-3 and TRBJ2-2; no firm D call. This CDR3 has 12 amino acids. Trimming stripped 3 bases from V and 7 bases from J, with 6 bases between. Germline-derived CDR1 and CDR2 are SGHNT and YENEEA. CDR3 coding DNA: TGTGCCAGCAGCTTGTACAACGGGGAGCTGTTTTTT. Amino acid sequence: CASSLYNGELFF.

On this clone itself: The identical CDR3 is also encoded by other nucleotide sequences in the sample. The CDR3 region has the DNA TGCGCCAGCAGTGAAGGCTACGAGCAGTACTTC. Its translation is CASSEGYEQYF. V usage is TRBV10-1 and J usage is TRBJ2-7; D unclear. Germline loops: CDR1 WNHNN, CDR2 SYGVQD (reference sequence). This CDR3 is 11 amino acids long. V lost 3 bases to trimming and J lost 3 bases, with 3 bases between them.